This T cell receptor beta chain emerged from a study of T cell changes during pregnancy in multiple sclerosis. In germline, CDR1 is PRHDT, CDR2 FYEKMQ (reference sequence). The CDR3 is 14 residues long. With 6 bases clipped from V and 0 bases from J, the junction kept 2 bases outside the gene matches. Clones were sequenced by immunoSEQ multiplex PCR, and TCRdb holds only the in-frame ones, with some missing. In the table there are 65,000 to 95,000 clones, about 91% of which are singletons. The TCR originated in a female donor with multiple sclerosis, enrolled in a pregnancy study. V usage is TRBV13 and J usage is TRBJ1-1; TRBD1 aligns across 9 bases. This material consisted of peripheral blood, taken before pregnancy. CDR3 residues: CASRDRGLNTEAFF. The CDR3 nucleotides are TGTGCCAGCAGGGACAGGGGCCTGAACACTGAAGCTTTCTTT.